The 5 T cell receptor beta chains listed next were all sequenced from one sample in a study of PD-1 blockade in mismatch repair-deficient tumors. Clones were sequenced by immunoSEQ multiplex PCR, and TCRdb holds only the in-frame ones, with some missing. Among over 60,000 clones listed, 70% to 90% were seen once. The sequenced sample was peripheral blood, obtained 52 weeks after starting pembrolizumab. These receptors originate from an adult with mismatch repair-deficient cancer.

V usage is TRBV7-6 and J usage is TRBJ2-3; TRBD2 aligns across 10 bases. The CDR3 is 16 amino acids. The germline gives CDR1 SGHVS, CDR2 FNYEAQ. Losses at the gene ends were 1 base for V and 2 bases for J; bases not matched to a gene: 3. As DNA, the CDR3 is TGTGCCAGCAGCTTAGATGGACTAGCGGCCACAGATACGCAGTATTTT. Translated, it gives CASSLDGLAATDTQYF.

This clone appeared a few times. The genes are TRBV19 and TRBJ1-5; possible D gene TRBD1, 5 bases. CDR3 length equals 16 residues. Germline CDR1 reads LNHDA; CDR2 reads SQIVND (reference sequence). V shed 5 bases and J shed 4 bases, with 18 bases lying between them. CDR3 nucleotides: TGTGCCAGTAGTGAGATTGGGGGAGGGAGTAATCAGCCCCAGCATTTT. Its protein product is CASSEIGGGSNQPQHF.

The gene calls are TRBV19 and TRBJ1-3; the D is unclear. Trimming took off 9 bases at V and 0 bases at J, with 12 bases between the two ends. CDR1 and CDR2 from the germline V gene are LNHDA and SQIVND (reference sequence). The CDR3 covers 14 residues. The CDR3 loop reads CASQRRTSGNTIYF. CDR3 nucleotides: TGTGCCAGCCAACGACGGACCTCTGGAAACACCATATATTTT.

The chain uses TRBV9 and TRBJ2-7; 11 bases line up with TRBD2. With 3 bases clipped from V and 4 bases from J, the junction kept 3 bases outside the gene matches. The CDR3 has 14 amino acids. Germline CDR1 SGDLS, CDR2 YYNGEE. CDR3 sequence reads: CASSGGTSGYEQYF. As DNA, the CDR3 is TGTGCCAGCAGCGGAGGGACTAGCGGATACGAGCAGTACTTC. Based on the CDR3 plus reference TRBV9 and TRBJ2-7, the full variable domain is DSGVTQTPKHLITATGQRVTLRCSPRSGDLSVYWYQQSLDQGLQFLIQYYNGEERAKGNILERFSAQQFPDLHSELNLSSLELGDSALYFCASSGGTSGYEQYFGPGTRLTVT.

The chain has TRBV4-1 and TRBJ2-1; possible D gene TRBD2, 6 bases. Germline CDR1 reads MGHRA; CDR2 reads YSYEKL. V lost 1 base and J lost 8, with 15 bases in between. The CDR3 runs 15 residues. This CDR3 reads CASSQGGLAFDEQFF. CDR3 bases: TGCGCCAGCAGCCAAGGGGGCCTAGCGTTTGATGAGCAGTTCTTC.